One sample yielded the 17 T cell receptor beta chains listed below, sequenced in a study of beta chain features in type 1 diabetes. Study-wide findings and caveats: TCRB CDR3s from Type 1 diabetes patients were moderately but significantly shorter in all four CD4+ subsets.

No antigen has been assigned to these receptors. All of the isolated RNA was reverse transcribed, so expressed TCRB transcripts were sequenced. Clones were read by immunoSEQ multiplex PCR, and TCRdb kept only the in-frame ones, dropping some. Counted here are 300,000 to 400,000 clones, approximately 13% occurring once; the ten biggest clones make up roughly 0.016%. Sequencing was done on a sample of naive CD4+ T cells from blood. These receptors originate from a young woman with type 1 diabetes.

The V and J genes are TRBV5-1 and TRBJ2-7; 13 bases agree with TRBD2. From germline, CDR1 is SGHRS and CDR2 YFSETQ. CDR3 length: 16 residues. The junction had 7 bases not matched to a gene; V was cut back by 3 bases and J by 4 bases. CDR3 DNA: TGCGCCAGCAGCTCAGGACTAGCGGGAGTATCGTACGAGCAGTACTTC. This gives the protein CASSSGLAGVSYEQYF.

The V and J genes are TRBV19 and TRBJ1-5; D is ambiguous. The CDR3 is 13 amino acids. The ends were cut back, 3 bases at V and 4 bases at J, with 7 bases in the middle. The germline gives CDR1 LNHDA, CDR2 SQIVND (reference sequence). This CDR3 reads CASSIRENQPQHF. For the CDR3, the DNA is TGTGCCAGTAGTATTCGAGAGAATCAGCCCCAGCATTTT.

This chain links TRBV6-6 with TRBJ2-1; perhaps TRBD1 as D (5 bases). In germline, CDR1 is MNHNY, CDR2 SVGAGI (reference sequence). Trimming removed 8 bases at V and 8 bases at J, with 19 bases between. The CDR3 runs to 14 residues. CDR3 bases: TGTGCCAGCGTCAGGGATGAGGTGATGTATGAGCAGTTCTTC. Amino acids: CASVRDEVMYEQFF.

This clone was detected only a few times. V is TRBV30 and J is TRBJ2-1; 10 positions agree with TRBD2. V trimming: 4 bases; J trimming: 7 bases; junction bases outside the gene matches: 7. CDR3 length: 14 residues. CDR1 is GTSNPN, CDR2 SVGIG, per germline (reference sequence). The CDR3 sequence: CAWTGAGGRNEQFF. The CDR3 DNA follows: TGTGCCTGGACCGGAGCGGGAGGGAGGAATGAGCAGTTCTTC.

The chain combines TRBV7-9 with TRBJ2-6; TRBD2 is a possible D gene (6 bases). The V end lost 3 bases, the J end lost 0 bases, and 18 bases lay between the germline ends. CDR1 and CDR2 (germline): SEHNR, FQNEAQ (reference sequence). There are 19 residues in the CDR3. The CDR3 spells CASSLEGKGRGSGANVLTF. Here the CDR3 DNA reads TGTGCCAGCAGCTTGGAGGGGAAAGGAAGGGGCTCTGGGGCCAACGTCCTGACTTTC.

This chain joins TRBV7-2 and TRBJ2-7; 10 bases fit TRBD2. The CDR3 consists of 14 residues. Per the germline V gene, CDR1 is SGHTA and CDR2 is FQGNSA. V trimming: 1 base; J trimming: 7 bases; junction bases outside the gene matches: 4. The CDR3 is CASSLDGSGGEQYV. Here the CDR3 DNA reads TGTGCCAGCAGCTTAGACGGTAGCGGGGGGGAGCAGTACGTC.

This chain links TRBV27 with TRBJ2-7, with 7 bases identical to TRBD1. The ends lost 8 bases at V and 2 bases at J; junction bases unmatched: 9. CDR1 and CDR2 (germline): MNHEY, SMNVEV (reference sequence). The CDR3 runs to 14 residues. The CDR3 loop reads CASGQAQGAYEQYF. CDR3 in DNA: TGTGCCAGCGGTCAGGCGCAGGGGGCCTACGAGCAGTACTTC.

This chain joins TRBV29-1 and TRBJ2-7; 10 bases agree with TRBD1. This CDR3 comprises 13 residues. The J segment lost 6 bases and the V segment lost 5 bases, leaving 7 bases of the junction unmatched. The V gene's germline CDR1 is SQVTM and CDR2 ANQGSEA. The CDR3 loop is CSVRQGAFSEQYF. The CDR3 DNA reads as TGCAGCGTTAGACAGGGGGCCTTCTCCGAGCAGTACTTC.

There are a few counts of this clone. CDR3 loop: CASNRESLNTEAFF. The CDR3 bases are TGTGCCAGCAACCGGGAAAGCTTGAACACTGAAGCTTTCTTT. V and J are TRBV2 and TRBJ1-1; D is undetermined. V lost 7 bases and J lost 0, with 12 bases in between. This CDR3 comprises 14 residues. In germline, CDR1 is SNHLY, CDR2 FYNNEI.

V is TRBV28 and J is TRBJ2-1; possible D gene TRBD2, 5 bases. Germline assignment: CDR1 MDHEN and CDR2 SYDVKM. Trimming cost V 5 bases and J 12 bases, with 11 bases left between them. The CDR3 loop spans 11 amino acids. The CDR3 nucleotides are TGTGCCAGCAGTCCGGACTGGGGGCAGTTCTTC. Translation: CASSPDWGQFF.

The rearrangement uses TRBV28 and TRBJ2-5, with TRBD2 matching 9 bases. From germline, CDR1 is MDHEN and CDR2 SYDVKM. J lost 2 bases, V lost 3 bases, and 7 bases had no gene match. This CDR3 spans 16 amino acids. The CDR3 sequence is CASSLGGLAGQETQYF. The CDR3 DNA follows: TGTGCCAGCAGTTTGGGCGGGCTAGCGGGACAAGAGACCCAGTACTTC.

This chain connects TRBV30 to TRBJ2-7, with D tentatively TRBD2 (6 bases). The germline gives CDR1 GTSNPN, CDR2 SVGIG (reference sequence). V lost 0 bases and J lost 6, with 12 bases in between. The CDR3 runs 13 residues. Written as DNA, the CDR3 is TGTGCCTGGAGTGTATCCGGGGGATCCGAGCAGTACGTC. Translated: CAWSVSGGSEQYV.

This clone turned up a few times. This sequence joins TRBV7-3 and TRBJ2-3; 7 positions match TRBD2. The CDR3 extends over 15 amino acids. CDR1 and CDR2 from the germline V gene are SGHTA and FQGTGA. After removal of 5 bases from V and 6 bases from J, the junction contained 11 bases not matched to a gene. The CDR3 DNA reads TGTGCCAGCAGCCCCTCAGCGGGGACCACGGATACGCAGTATTTT. Protein product: CASSPSAGTTDTQYF.

This clone was picked up a small number of times. The sample has other DNA sequences that encode this CDR3 too. The chain recombines TRBV11-3 with TRBJ2-5, with 11 bases that match TRBD2. The trim removed 4 bases at V and 4 bases at J, leaving 5 bases unmatched. Germline V gene lookup returns CDR1 SGHNT and CDR2 YENEEA. CDR3 length: 15 amino acids. This chain's CDR3 is CASSSGLAGGETQYF. The CDR3 DNA reads as TGTGCCAGCAGCTCCGGGCTAGCGGGAGGAGAGACCCAGTACTTC. The variable domain in full, with the rest retrieved from reference TRBV11-3 and TRBJ2-5, is EAGVVQSPRYKIIEKKQPVAFWCNPISGHNTLYWYLQNLGQGPELLIRYENEEAVDDSQLPKDRFSAERLKGVDSTLKIQPAELGDSAVYLCASSSGLAGGETQYFGPGTRLLVL.

DNA of the CDR3: TGCGCCAGCAGCTGGGGGGACAGGAGCTACACCGGGGAGCTGTTTTTT. Its translation: CASSWGDRSYTGELFF. J is TRBJ2-2 and V is TRBV5-1; 8 nucleotides align to TRBD1. From germline, CDR1 is SGHRS and CDR2 YFSETQ. V dropped 3 bases and J dropped 3; count of bases not matched to a gene: 7. The length of the CDR3 is 16 residues.

This clone was counted once. The chain has TRBV30 and TRBJ1-5, with D perhaps matching TRBD1 (5 bases). The germline gives CDR1 GTSNPN, CDR2 SVGIG (reference sequence). V was clipped by 0 bases and J by 7 bases, with 13 bases between them. The CDR3 consists of 14 residues. CDR3 loop: CAWSVVGVGQPQHF. The CDR3 DNA is TGTGCCTGGAGTGTAGTAGGGGTAGGGCAGCCCCAGCATTTT.

A few counts support this clone. This chain links TRBV6-1 with TRBJ2-1; 7 positions agree with TRBD2. This CDR3 has 14 amino acids. The junction had 8 bases not matched to a gene; V was cut back by 8 bases and J by 4 bases. Germline values: CDR1 MNHNS, CDR2 SASEGT. The CDR3: CASYGGRAYNEQFF. CDR3 in DNA: TGTGCCAGCTATGGGGGGAGGGCTTACAATGAGCAGTTCTTC.